Shown below are 24 T cell receptor beta chains from a single sample sequenced in a study of T cell repertoires in cytomegalovirus infection. Their recognized antigens are unknown. In TCRdb, the reads were re-called with MiXCR into one record per CDR3 protein. The sample comprises around 750,000 distinct CDR3 sequences, approximately 32% of which are singletons, and over 10% rests with the top ten. Sample: cultured CD8+ T cells from PBMCs, taken from culture after CMV antigen stimulation. The receptors here all came from a human donor in good health (CMV status not recorded). Some clones in this sample may be carry-over from other donors' samples.

This chain joins TRBV10-3 and TRBJ2-2; D might be TRBD2 (5 bases). Germline CDR1 is ENHRY and CDR2 is SYGVKD. The V end was cut by 6 bases, the J end by 5 bases, with 10 bases between. The CDR3 runs 13 residues. The CDR3 spells CAISPDLTGELFF. CDR3 DNA sequence: TGTGCCATCAGCCCGGACTTAACCGGGGAGCTGTTTTTT.

This clonotype was detected only a few times. V is TRBV12-3 or TRBV12-4 and J is TRBJ1-2; D ambiguous. The CDR3 covers 18 residues. V was trimmed by 1 base and J by 4 bases, leaving 22 bases between them. CDR3 protein: CASSLVSSASPSFYGYTF. As DNA, the CDR3 is TGTGCCAGCAGTTTAGTATCGAGCGCCAGTCCTTCCTTCTATGGCTACACCTTC.

This sequence joins TRBV19 and TRBJ1-1; D gene uncertain. V lost 6 bases, J lost 1 base, and 15 bases lay in between. The germline gives CDR1 LNHDA, CDR2 SQIVND (reference sequence). This CDR3 is 15 amino acids long. The CDR3 coding sequence is TGTGCCAGTAGACCAAACCGACCATGGAACACTGAAGCTTTCTTT. It codes for CASRPNRPWNTEAFF.

The V call is TRBV7-9, the J call TRBJ2-5; the match to TRBD2 covers 11 bases. The junction had 7 bases not matched to a gene; V was cut back by 5 bases and J by 14 bases. The CDR3 has 12 amino acids. Germline V gene lookup returns CDR1 SEHNR and CDR2 FQNEAQ (reference sequence). CDR3 nucleotides: TGTGCCAGCAGCCCCTTGACTAGCGGGGTTTACTTC. Its translation is CASSPLTSGVYF. Supplemented by reference TRBV7-9 and TRBJ2-5, the full variable domain reads DTGVSQNPRHKITKRGQNVTFRCDPISEHNRLYWYRQTLGQGPEFLTYFQNEAQLEKSRLLSDRFSAERPKGSFSTLEIQRTEQGDSAMYLCASSPLTSGVYFGPGTRLLVL.

This chain links TRBV7-3 with TRBJ1-1; D gene ambiguous. The CDR3 extends over 14 amino acids. Germline CDR1 is SGHTA and CDR2 is FQGTGA. V was cut by 4 bases and J by 1 base, with 10 bases left in between. This chain's CDR3 is CASSYNGPNTEAFF. The CDR3 DNA is TGTGCCAGCAGCTATAACGGCCCGAACACTGAAGCTTTCTTT. Combining the CDR3 with reference TRBV7-3 and TRBJ1-1 gives the whole variable domain GAGVSQTPSNKVTEKGKYVELRCDPISGHTALYWYRQSLGQGPEFLIYFQGTGAADDSGLPNDRFFAVRPEGSVSTLKIQRTERGDSAVYLCASSYNGPNTEAFFGQGTRLTVV.

The rearrangement uses TRBV28 and TRBJ2-5, with D unresolved. This CDR3 is built from 16 residues. Per germline, CDR1 MDHEN and CDR2 SYDVKM. Trimming left V 1 base short and J 1 base short, with 13 bases between. Written as DNA, the CDR3 is TGTGCCAGCAGTTTATTGACCTTTGGTAGCCAAGAGACCCAGTACTTC. Amino acid sequence: CASSLLTFGSQETQYF.

The chain has TRBV6-2 or TRBV6-3 and TRBJ2-7; D remains unclear. V gave up 3 bases and J gave up 3 bases, with 15 bases separating them. The CDR3 totals 15 residues. CDR1 and CDR2 from the germline V gene are MNHEY and SVGEGT. CDR3 region: CASSYKTPVYYEQYF. For the CDR3, the DNA is TGTGCCAGCAGTTATAAGACCCCTGTTTACTACGAGCAGTACTTC.

The rearrangement joins TRBV27 to TRBJ2-5, with 7 nucleotides matching TRBD1. CDR1 and CDR2 (germline): MNHEY, SMNVEV (reference sequence). The CDR3 length is 15 residues. After removal of 7 bases from V and 3 bases from J, the junction contained 11 bases not matched to a gene. The CDR3 region has the DNA TGTGCCAGCAACCAACGCCGGGACAGAGAAGAGACCCAGTACTTC. Translating it yields CASNQRRDREETQYF.

The V and J genes are TRBV4-2 and TRBJ2-1; tentative D call: TRBD1 (6 bases). Germline assignment: CDR1 LGHNA and CDR2 YNFKEQ. The CDR3 runs 13 residues. The V end lost 4 bases, the J end lost 7 bases, and 11 bases lay between the germline ends. CDR3 DNA sequence: TGTGCCAGCAGCCGGGCCAGGGGTAATGAGCAGTTCTTC. Translated: CASSRARGNEQFF.

A few counts support this clonotype. This rearrangement joins TRBV7-8 to TRBJ2-7; D could derive from TRBD1 or TRBD2 (6 bases each). Germline CDR1 is SGHVS and CDR2 is FQNEAQ. The CDR3 covers 15 residues. Trimming left V 0 bases short and J 0 bases short, with 9 bases between. The CDR3 protein is CASSLAGGSSYEQYV. In DNA, the CDR3 is TGTGCCAGCAGCTTAGCGGGGGGCAGCTCCTACGAGCAGTACGTC.

The CDR3 nucleotides are TGTGCCAGCAGCTTAGTATTTAGGACAGAAGACTACGAGCAGTACTTC. Its translation: CASSLVFRTEDYEQYF. The chain has TRBV7-9 and TRBJ2-7, with D possibly being TRBD1 (6 bases). V lost 1 base, J lost 3 bases, and 16 bases lay in between. The CDR3 spans 16 residues. CDR1 and CDR2 (germline): SEHNR, FQNEAQ (reference sequence).

The V gene is TRBV13, the J gene TRBJ1-1; a weak D match, TRBD1 (5 bases). Between the trimmed V and J ends, which lost 0 bases and 4 bases, there was a span of 9 bases. This CDR3 is 14 amino acids long. The V gene's germline CDR1 is PRHDT and CDR2 FYEKMQ (reference sequence). The CDR3: CASSLGQDLTEAFF. The DNA for the CDR3 is TGTGCCAGCAGCTTAGGACAGGACCTCACTGAAGCTTTCTTT.

This clonotype was observed a handful of times. The J gene is TRBJ2-1, the V gene TRBV7-2, with 10 bases identical to TRBD1. The CDR3 has 15 residues. Germline V CDR1 and CDR2: SGHTA, FQGNSA. Trimming cost V 5 bases and J 6 bases; bases outside gene matches: 7. CDR3 sequence reads: CASSDRTGGINEQFF. DNA of the CDR3: TGTGCCAGCAGCGATAGGACAGGGGGAATCAATGAGCAGTTCTTC.

CDR3 loop: CASSLEASLYYGYTF. In DNA form, the CDR3 reads TGTGCCAGCAGCTTAGAGGCCTCCCTTTACTATGGCTACACCTTC. This rearrangement joins TRBV7-6 to TRBJ1-2; D not certain. The germline gives CDR1 SGHVS, CDR2 FNYEAQ. The CDR3 totals 15 residues. V was cut by 1 base and J by 3 bases, with 12 bases left in between.

The chain is built from TRBV6-5 and TRBJ2-3; 10 nucleotides align to TRBD2. Trimming took 6 bases from V and 6 from J; bases not matched to a gene: 12. Germline V gene sequence: CDR1 MNHEY, CDR2 SVGAGI. The CDR3 covers 16 residues. The CDR3 is CASSHGLAGARDTQYF. Here the CDR3 DNA reads TGTGCCAGCAGCCACGGGCTAGCGGGGGCTAGGGATACGCAGTATTTT.

Comments on this clonotype: A much more abundant neighbour one base away suggests this may be a read error. The chain has TRBV28 and TRBJ2-2, with a tentative D call TRBD1 (6 bases). V lost 8 bases and J 0 bases, leaving 10 bases between the germline ends. This CDR3 contains 14 residues. Germline-derived CDR1 and CDR2 are MDHEN and SYDVKM. CDR3 region: CASDGTPNTGELFF. In DNA form, the CDR3 reads TGTGCCAGCGATGGGACACCGAACACCGGGGAGCTGTTTTTT.

This clonotype appeared a few times. V gene TRBV4-3 combines with J gene TRBJ2-5; no reliable D call. V lost 1 base to trimming and J lost 5 bases, with 17 bases between them. There are 16 residues in the CDR3. Germline V lookup: CDR1 LGHNA, CDR2 YSLEER. The CDR3: CASSQGRQALVETQYF. CDR3 coding DNA: TGCGCCAGCAGCCAAGGGCGGCAGGCCCTAGTGGAGACCCAGTACTTC.

The chain has TRBV12-3 or TRBV12-4 and TRBJ2-7; perhaps TRBD1 as D (6 bases). Trimming stripped 3 bases from V and 1 base from J, with 13 bases between. The CDR3 length is 15 residues. The CDR3 sequence is CASSLGAGKSYEQYV. As DNA, the CDR3 is TGTGCCAGCAGTTTGGGGGCAGGGAAATCCTACGAGCAGTACGTC.

This clonotype has more than one count but fewer than ten. V usage is TRBV5-5 and J usage is TRBJ2-5, with D possibly TRBD2 on 5 matching bases. V lost 4 bases and J lost 5, with 18 bases in between. Germline V gives CDR1 SGHKS, CDR2 YYEKEE (reference sequence). The CDR3 totals 15 residues. This CDR3 reads CASSGGLVMGETQYF. The CDR3 bases are TGTGCCAGCAGCGGCGGACTGGTTATGGGGGAGACCCAGTACTTC.

Ten or more counts support this clonotype. CDR3 residues: CASSLSGPIPEYGYTF. In DNA, the CDR3 is TGTGCCAGCAGCTTATCGGGGCCAATCCCAGAATATGGCTACACCTTC. The rearrangement links TRBV7-2 to TRBJ1-2; D is perhaps TRBD1 (5 bases). Between the trimmed V and J ends, which lost 2 bases and 5 bases, there was a span of 18 bases. This CDR3 has 16 amino acids. From germline, CDR1 is SGHTA and CDR2 FQGNSA.

A few counts support this clonotype. V and J are TRBV27 and TRBJ1-2, with D maybe TRBD1 (5 bases). CDR3 length: 14 amino acids. V was shortened by 6 bases and J by 8 bases, with 19 bases between the two germline ends. The germline CDR1 and CDR2 sequences are MNHEY and SMNVEV (reference sequence). The CDR3, as DNA: TGTGCCAGCAGCCTGGGGCAGGGTCTCTCGGGCTACACCTTC. Amino acid sequence: CASSLGQGLSGYTF.

This clonotype was detected ten times or more. This chain links TRBV7-8 with TRBJ2-7, with a possible D match to TRBD2 (5 bases). Trimming removed 5 bases from V and 2 bases from J, with 13 bases in between. Germline loops: CDR1 SGHVS, CDR2 FQNEAQ. The CDR3 sequence is 14 residues long. CDR3 bases: TGTGCCAGCAGCCCCGCGGGCAAACCCTACGAGCAGTACTTC. It yields the protein CASSPAGKPYEQYF.

This chain uses TRBV6-1 with TRBJ2-3; no definite D call. Germline lookup yields CDR1 MNHNS and CDR2 SASEGT. V was clipped by 6 bases and J by 0 bases, with 13 bases between them. The CDR3 has 15 amino acids. This CDR3 reads CASSAQVQSTDTQYF. The CDR3 DNA reads TGTGCCAGCAGCGCTCAGGTGCAGAGCACAGATACGCAGTATTTT.

The table lists this clonotype with a few counts. The chain uses TRBV12-3 or TRBV12-4 and TRBJ2-5; the D is unclear. CDR3 size: 12 residues. The germline V and J ends were trimmed by 2 bases and 4 bases, with 5 bases remaining between them. This CDR3 is CASSLIGETQYF. Written as DNA, the CDR3 is TGTGCCAGCAGTTTAATAGGAGAGACCCAGTACTTC.